Sample share makes the clone carrying this TCR beta chain large. Its target is not known. The treatment here: randomized to nivolumab then ipilimumab (arm A) or the reverse (arm B). Some clones are missing from TCRdb's copy, which holds only in-frame ones; the method was immunoSEQ multiplex PCR. Of about 4,000 clones listed, around 23% were seen once; the top ten hold roughly 13%. The record originates from a study of sequential checkpoint blockade in melanoma. About the research overall: TCRβ was sequenced from DNA of approximately 99 pretreatment tumors. After nivolumab or ipilimumab alone, roughly 20 patients had week-13 rebiopsies.

Study conclusions and caveats: For nivolumab-first patients, baseline tumor clonality was associated with response. Clinical benefit was about 30 times likelier when tumor T-cell fraction and clonality increased.

This specimen was tumor tissue (inferred from file names), taken from a patient given nivolumab and ipilimumab in sequence. The sequence was obtained from a human donor with melanoma.

DNA for the CDR3: TGTGCCAGCAGCGGAGGGGACAGTGAAGCCTACGAGCAGTACTTC. Its translation: CASSGGDSEAYEQYF. The chain employs TRBV9 and TRBJ2-7, with TRBD1 matching 7 bases. Germline V lookup: CDR1 SGDLS, CDR2 YYNGEE. The CDR3 contains 15 residues. Germline trimming cut 3 bases from V and 2 bases from J; bases unmatched to any gene: 8.